A single sample is the source of the 25 T cell receptor beta chains below, sequenced in a study of T cells in tumors after PD-1 blockade. Clones were sequenced by immunoSEQ multiplex PCR, and TCRdb holds only the in-frame ones, with some missing. The sample lists roughly 4,200 clones, less than 75% occurring once. The sequenced sample was tumor tissue, obtained before anti-PD-1 treatment. The source of these receptors is a human donor with basal cell carcinoma.

The chain carries TRBV2 and TRBJ2-7; no definite D call. This CDR3 spans 12 amino acids. Germline lookup yields CDR1 SNHLY and CDR2 FYNNEI. Deletions cut 6 bases from V and 0 bases from J, with 6 bases between. CDR3 nucleotides: TGTGCCAGCAGGAGTGACTCCTACGAGCAGTACTTC. It translates to CASRSDSYEQYF. The full variable domain, completed using reference TRBV2 and TRBJ2-7, is EPEVTQTPSHQVTQMGQEVILRCVPISNHLYFYWYRQILGQKVEFLVSFYNNEISEKSEIFDDQFSVERPDGSNFTLKIRSTKLEDSAMYFCASRSDSYEQYFGPGTRLTVT.

The chain has TRBV5-8 and TRBJ1-6; D is unresolved. V lost 2 bases to trimming and J lost 7 bases, with 10 bases between them. The CDR3 is made up of 14 amino acids. The germline V gene has CDR1 SGHTS and CDR2 YDEGEE. The CDR3 protein is CASSFTLTNSPLHF. The CDR3 DNA follows: TGTGCCAGCAGCTTCACGCTGACCAATTCACCCCTCCACTTT.

This clone was recorded only once. V is TRBV5-1 and J is TRBJ2-2; D could derive from TRBD1 or TRBD2 (5 bases each). V was trimmed by 0 bases and J by 7 bases, leaving 22 bases between them. The CDR3 spans 18 residues. The germline gives CDR1 SGHRS, CDR2 YFSETQ. CDR3 nucleotides: TGCGCCAGCAGCTTGGGATTCCAGGGCGAGGGTTGGATCGGGGAGCTGTTTTTT. It is translated as CASSLGFQGEGWIGELFF.

The chain combines TRBV5-1 with TRBJ2-5; TRBD2 aligns across 10 bases. Germline V gene lookup returns CDR1 SGHRS and CDR2 YFSETQ. The CDR3 is made up of 16 amino acids. The J segment lost 5 bases and the V segment lost 0 bases, leaving 7 bases of the junction unmatched. The CDR3 here is CASSLGPSGRGETQYF. CDR3 DNA: TGCGCCAGCAGCTTGGGGCCTAGCGGGAGAGGGGAGACCCAGTACTTC.

This clone is large in the sample. This chain joins TRBV9 and TRBJ2-1; TRBD1 aligns across 7 bases. Trimming removed 4 bases from V and 9 bases from J; junction bases left unmatched: 10. The CDR3 extends over 14 amino acids. Germline values: CDR1 SGDLS, CDR2 YYNGEE. This CDR3 is CASSPGGLAPEQFF. CDR3 bases: TGTGCCAGCAGCCCAGGGGGTTTAGCCCCTGAGCAGTTCTTC. Full variable domain (outside the CDR3, taken from reference TRBV9 and TRBJ2-1): DSGVTQTPKHLITATGQRVTLRCSPRSGDLSVYWYQQSLDQGLQFLIQYYNGEERAKGNILERFSAQQFPDLHSELNLSSLELGDSALYFCASSPGGLAPEQFFGPGTRLTVL.

This clone was recorded a few times. The chain recombines TRBV5-1 with TRBJ2-5; TRBD2 matches 7 bases. V lost 8 bases, J lost 1 base, and 20 bases stayed unmatched. Germline CDR1 SGHRS, CDR2 YFSETQ. The CDR3 is made up of 18 amino acids. This CDR3 reads CASSLGFRRELAQETQYF. CDR3 nucleotides: TGCGCCAGTTCCTTGGGTTTTAGGCGGGAGTTGGCCCAAGAGACCCAGTACTTC.

The chain links TRBV6-5 to TRBJ2-2; D gene ambiguous. Trimming took off 2 bases at V and 6 bases at J, with 16 bases between the two ends. This CDR3 has 16 residues. Germline loops: CDR1 MNHEY, CDR2 SVGAGI. The CDR3 loop reads CASSYDPGSFPGELFF. The CDR3 DNA follows: TGTGCCAGCAGTTACGACCCTGGCTCTTTTCCCGGGGAGCTGTTTTTT.

J is TRBJ1-6 and V is TRBV5-1; TRBD1 might be the D (5 bases). Trimming pared 4 bases from V and 3 bases from J, leaving 17 bases between. The length of the CDR3 is 17 residues. The germline V gene encodes CDR1 SGHRS and CDR2 YFSETQ. CDR3 DNA: TGCGCCAGCAGCCCGCTAGCTACAGGCCACTATAATTCACCCCTCCACTTT. Protein sequence: CASSPLATGHYNSPLHF. The variable domain in full, completed from reference TRBV5-1 and TRBJ1-6, reads KAGVTQTPRYLIKTRGQQVTLSCSPISGHRSVSWYQQTPGQGLQFLFEYFSETQRNKGNFPGRFSGRQFSNSRSEMNVSTLELGDSALYLCASSPLATGHYNSPLHFGNGTRLTVT.

The V gene is TRBV7-6, the J gene TRBJ2-1, with D possibly being TRBD2 (6 bases). Germline CDR1 SGHVS, CDR2 FNYEAQ. This CDR3 region has 15 residues. Trimming cost V 5 bases and J 2 bases, with 13 bases left between them. The CDR3 DNA sequence: TGTGCCAGCAGCCCACCGGGACTCACCTACAATGAGCAGTTCTTC. As protein: CASSPPGLTYNEQFF.

The V call is TRBV14, the J call TRBJ2-3, with D perhaps assigned TRBD1 or TRBD2 (5 bases each). Trimming took 5 bases from V and 1 from J, leaving 16 bases between them. The CDR3 is made up of 16 amino acids. Germline V gene sequence: CDR1 SGHDN, CDR2 FVKESK. CDR3 nucleotides: TGTGCCAGCAGCACCCGGGACCGGCTCGGCACAGATACGCAGTATTTT. Encoded protein: CASSTRDRLGTDTQYF.

This rearrangement joins TRBV15 to TRBJ2-2; D tentatively reads TRBD1 or TRBD2 (5 bases each). Germline CDR1 is LNHNV and CDR2 is YYDKDF (reference sequence). Trimming shortened V by 0 bases and J by 3 bases, and 11 bases separated the two germline ends. The CDR3 extends over 16 amino acids. CDR3 coding DNA: TGTGCCACCAGCAGAGATCGGGGCTTGTACACCGGGGAGCTGTTTTTT. Translating gives CATSRDRGLYTGELFF.

This clone was found once. V and J are TRBV6-2 or TRBV6-3 and TRBJ2-3; 8 nucleotides agree with TRBD1. This CDR3 is built from 14 residues. Trimming cost V 2 bases and J 4 bases; bases outside gene matches: 2. Germline CDR1 reads MNHEY; CDR2 reads SVGEGT. CDR3 in amino acids: CASSYAGGPDTQYF. DNA for the CDR3: TGTGCCAGCAGTTACGCAGGGGGCCCAGATACGCAGTATTTT.

The chain has TRBV10-2 and TRBJ2-2; D may be TRBD2 (6 bases). Between the trimmed V and J ends, which lost 5 bases and 2 bases, there was a span of 12 bases. Per the germline V gene, CDR1 is WSHSY and CDR2 is SAAADI. This CDR3 is built from 15 residues. The CDR3 sequence: CASSPRTINTGELFF. Written as DNA, the CDR3 is TGCGCCAGCAGTCCCCGGACTATTAACACCGGGGAGCTGTTTTTT.

The chain has TRBV6-4 and TRBJ1-5; no firm D call. The CDR3 consists of 14 residues. From germline, CDR1 is MRHNA and CDR2 SNTAGT. V lost 3 bases, J lost 0 bases, and 6 bases lay in between. CDR3 bases: TGTGCCAGCAGTGAGACATATAGCAATCAGCCCCAGCATTTT. This codes for CASSETYSNQPQHF.

V usage is TRBV2 and J usage is TRBJ1-1; D may be TRBD1 (5 bases). Germline CDR1 reads SNHLY; CDR2 reads FYNNEI. Trimming removed 6 bases at V and 4 bases at J, with 12 bases between. This CDR3 is 13 amino acids long. The CDR3 DNA reads as TGTGCCAGCAGGGGACCTTGGGGCACTGAAGCTTTCTTT. It codes for CASRGPWGTEAFF. Looking up the rest from reference TRBV2 and TRBJ1-1 gives the full variable domain: EPEVTQTPSHQVTQMGQEVILRCVPISNHLYFYWYRQILGQKVEFLVSFYNNEISEKSEIFDDQFSVERPDGSNFTLKIRSTKLEDSAMYFCASRGPWGTEAFFGQGTRLTVV.

V usage is TRBV18 and J usage is TRBJ1-1, with 7 bases aligning to TRBD1. CDR3 length: 17 amino acids. After removal of 4 bases from V and 0 bases from J, the junction contained 11 bases not matched to a gene. Germline CDR1 KGHSH, CDR2 LQKENI. In nucleotides, the CDR3 is TGTGCCAGCTCACACACAGGGGTTCCCAAAATGAACACTGAAGCTTTCTTT. The encoded protein is CASSHTGVPKMNTEAFF. Full variable domain (outside the CDR3, taken from reference TRBV18 and TRBJ1-1): NAGVMQNPRHLVRRRGQEARLRCSPMKGHSHVYWYRQLPEEGLKFMVYLQKENIIDESGMPKERFSAEFPKEGPSILRIQQVVRGDSAAYFCASSHTGVPKMNTEAFFGQGTRLTVV.

The V and J genes are TRBV16 and TRBJ1-2, with D unresolved. Germline V CDR1 and CDR2: KGHSY, FQNENV. Trimming took 4 bases from V and 4 from J, leaving 16 bases between them. The CDR3 contains 15 residues. Written as DNA, the CDR3 is TGTGCCAGCAGCCCCAAGCCTGGTCAGGTCTATGGCTACACCTTC. This codes for CASSPKPGQVYGYTF. Based on the CDR3 plus reference TRBV16 and TRBJ1-2, the full variable domain is GEEVAQTPKHLVRGEGQKAKLYCAPIKGHSYVFWYQQVLKNEFKFLISFQNENVFDETGMPKERFSAKCLPNSPCSLEIQATKLEDSAVYFCASSPKPGQVYGYTFGSGTRLTVV.

This clone was seen only a few times. The V gene is TRBV5-6, the J gene TRBJ2-7; 9 bases line up with TRBD1. CDR3 length equals 15 residues. CDR1 and CDR2 (germline): SGHDT, YYEEEE. With 4 bases clipped from V and 4 bases from J, the junction kept 9 bases outside the gene matches. In DNA, the CDR3 is TGTGCCAGCAGCCAGCTGCGACAGGGGGGGTACGAGCAGTACTTC. Its protein product is CASSQLRQGGYEQYF.

V gene TRBV19 combines with J gene TRBJ2-3; D is unclear. The V end was cut by 4 bases, the J end by 1 base, with 6 bases between. Germline V CDR1 and CDR2: LNHDA, SQIVND (reference sequence). The CDR3 consists of 13 residues. The CDR3 spells CASSRVGTDTQYF. The DNA of the CDR3 is TGTGCCAGTAGTAGGGTGGGCACAGATACGCAGTATTTT.

This chain connects TRBV7-9 to TRBJ2-7; 8 bases map to TRBD1. The CDR3 consists of 13 residues. Germline loops: CDR1 SEHNR, CDR2 FQNEAQ (reference sequence). Trimming took 6 bases from V and 3 from J; bases not matched to a gene: 4. CDR3 residues: CASRGQGFYEQYF. The CDR3 nucleotides read TGTGCCAGCAGAGGACAGGGTTTCTACGAGCAGTACTTC.

This clone has just a few counts. V gene TRBV4-3 combines with J gene TRBJ1-3; D is unresolved. Germline values: CDR1 LGHNA, CDR2 YSLEER. This CDR3 contains 17 residues. V was cut by 0 bases and J by 2 bases, with 14 bases left in between. The CDR3, as DNA: TGCGCCAGCAGCCAAGAGGAGGTTGGGATAACTGGAAACACCATATATTTT. Its protein is CASSQEEVGITGNTIYF.

The chain is built from TRBV18 and TRBJ2-5; 13 bases are a match to TRBD2. Germline V lookup: CDR1 KGHSH, CDR2 LQKENI. After removal of 0 bases from V and 2 bases from J, the junction contained 3 bases not matched to a gene. The CDR3 has 17 residues. CDR3 nucleotide sequence: TGTGCCAGCTCACCACCTGGGACTAGCGGGACTCAAGAGACCCAGTACTTC. This sequence encodes CASSPPGTSGTQETQYF.

This chain joins TRBV5-1 and TRBJ2-5, with D unclear. Germline V CDR1 and CDR2: SGHRS, YFSETQ. V dropped 4 bases and J dropped 1 base, with 11 bases sitting between them. This CDR3 region has 14 residues. This chain's CDR3 is CASSPIRLQETQYF. The CDR3 region has the DNA TGCGCCAGCAGCCCGATCCGCCTCCAAGAGACCCAGTACTTC.

This clone is termed large. V gene TRBV28 combines with J gene TRBJ1-1, with D unclear. This CDR3 is 16 amino acids long. The V gene lost 2 bases and the J gene lost 1 base, with 14 bases spanning the gap. Germline-derived CDR1 and CDR2 are MDHEN and SYDVKM. CDR3 bases: TGTGCCAGCAGTTTACGAGACCTAATAACGAACACTGAAGCTTTCTTT. Its translation: CASSLRDLITNTEAFF.

CDR3 residues: CASSPTAYGYTF. In DNA form, the CDR3 reads TGTGCCAGCAGTCCGACAGCGTATGGCTACACCTTC. The rearrangement uses TRBV6-1 and TRBJ1-2; D possibly corresponds to TRBD1 (5 bases). The CDR3 sequence is 12 residues long. Germline V CDR1 and CDR2: MNHNS, SASEGT. V was pared by 5 bases and J by 5 bases, with 9 bases between.